One sample yielded the 20 T cell receptor beta chains listed below, sequenced in a study of shared clonotypes between healthy human individuals (dated by TCRdb to 2019 to 2021). Receptor libraries were prepared by the immunoSEQ multiplex PCR assay. The immuneACCESS repertoire file appears here via TCRdb, limited to in-frame rearrangements. These files lack a portion of the clones; in checked studies, under half of the deficit traces to unresolved V genes, and the cause of the others is not known. Counted in this sample were roughly 2.4 million clones; about 94% of them appeared once. The ten largest clones add up to less than 0.15% of the sample. The sequencing input was naive CD4+ T cells sorted from blood. The cell subset or site label on this specimen signifies: CD45RA+ positively selected. The receptors stem from a man aged 18 to 29 in good health.

This clone showed up just once. CDR3 sequence: CASSQFYGGANNYGYTF. DNA for the CDR3: TGCGCCAGCAGCCAATTTTACGGGGGCGCTAATAACTATGGCTACACCTTC. The J gene is TRBJ1-2, the V gene TRBV4-1, with D possibly being TRBD1 (6 bases). Trimming took off 2 bases at V and 1 base at J, with 17 bases between the two ends. Germline V lookup: CDR1 MGHRA, CDR2 YSYEKL. The CDR3 extends over 17 amino acids.

V usage is TRBV5-6 and J usage is TRBJ1-6; D is ambiguous. Germline V gene lookup returns CDR1 SGHDT and CDR2 YYEEEE. Trimming removed 0 bases at V and 7 bases at J, with 11 bases between. This CDR3 is built from 15 residues. Here the CDR3 DNA reads TGTGCCAGCAGCTTGGCAGGAGGAAGGAATTCACCCCTCCACTTT. Translating gives CASSLAGGRNSPLHF.

This clone came up a few times. The V call is TRBV5-1, the J call TRBJ1-2; TRBD1 agrees at 7 bases. The CDR3 has 14 amino acids. Germline trimming cut 4 bases from V and 4 bases from J; bases unmatched to any gene: 7. CDR1 is SGHRS, CDR2 YFSETQ, per germline. The CDR3 loop reads CASSAGQPSYGYTF. The CDR3 DNA sequence: TGCGCCAGCAGCGCGGGACAGCCATCCTATGGCTACACCTTC.

The chain links TRBV11-2 to TRBJ2-7; 9 bases fit TRBD1. The CDR3 loop spans 16 amino acids. Germline V gives CDR1 SGHAT, CDR2 FQNNGV. V trimming: 3 bases; J trimming: 2 bases; junction bases outside the gene matches: 8. CDR3 nucleotide sequence: TGTGCCAGCAGCTTGATGGGACAGGGTGTCGCCTACGAGCAGTACTTC. Protein product: CASSLMGQGVAYEQYF.

This clone has just one count. The chain joins TRBV28 to TRBJ2-7; unclear D gene. The germline gives CDR1 MDHEN, CDR2 SYDVKM. V was trimmed by 6 bases and J by 3 bases, leaving 15 bases between them. The CDR3 contains 14 residues. CDR3 coding DNA: TGTGCCAGCAGCGTCGAGGCAGGTGACTACGAGCAGTACTTC. Translated, it gives CASSVEAGDYEQYF.

The rearrangement uses TRBV30 and TRBJ2-7; 10 bases are shared with TRBD2. This CDR3 contains 15 residues. With V trimmed by 2 bases and J by 0 bases, 4 bases remained unmatched. Germline V gives CDR1 GTSNPN, CDR2 SVGIG (reference sequence). CDR3 region: CAWSRTSGSSYEQYF. The DNA of the CDR3 is TGTGCCTGGAGTAGGACTAGCGGTAGCTCCTACGAGCAGTACTTC.

The sample holds one count of this clone. The rearrangement links TRBV10-1 to TRBJ2-3, with D perhaps matching TRBD1 (6 bases). Germline V gene lookup returns CDR1 WNHNN and CDR2 SYGVQD (reference sequence). The germline V and J ends were trimmed by 1 base and 8 bases, with 16 bases remaining between them. This CDR3 is built from 15 residues. CDR3 loop: CASSEWTEAMGTQYF. CDR3 in DNA: TGCGCCAGCAGTGAGTGGACAGAGGCCATGGGTACGCAGTATTTT.

This clone turned up a few times. Other DNA sequences in the same sample also yield this CDR3. V is TRBV5-1 and J is TRBJ2-5; tentatively, D is TRBD1 or TRBD2 (5 bases each). V lost 3 bases to trimming and J lost 1 base, with 7 bases between them. This CDR3 region has 13 residues. CDR1 is SGHRS, CDR2 YFSETQ, per germline. The CDR3 protein is CASSSGTQETQYF. The DNA for the CDR3 is TGCGCCAGCAGCTCCGGGACCCAAGAGACCCAGTACTTC.

This sequence joins TRBV6-5 and TRBJ2-7; 8 bases are a match to TRBD2. This CDR3 contains 15 residues. J was trimmed by 5 bases and V by 7 bases; bases with no gene match: 13. CDR1 is MNHEY, CDR2 SVGAGI, per germline. Written as DNA, the CDR3 is TGTGCCAGCAACGCACCGGGGGGGCCAAGGAACGAGCAGTACTTC. Its translation: CASNAPGGPRNEQYF.

CDR3 nucleotide sequence: TGTGCCAGCAGCCCAGACTCTGCAACTAATGAAAAACTGTTTTTT. Its protein product is CASSPDSATNEKLFF. The chain recombines TRBV28 with TRBJ1-4; D remains ambiguous. CDR1 is MDHEN, CDR2 SYDVKM, per germline. The CDR3 has 15 amino acids. V was shortened by 6 bases and J by 0 bases, with 11 bases between the two germline ends.

For this clone: This sample includes further DNA sequences coding for the same CDR3. The V gene is TRBV5-1, the J gene TRBJ2-7, with D possibly TRBD1 on 5 matching bases. Germline-derived CDR1 and CDR2 are SGHRS and YFSETQ. The V end lost 1 base, the J end lost 4 bases, and 9 bases lay between the germline ends. The CDR3 extends over 13 amino acids. This CDR3 reads CASSLSGAYEQYF. The CDR3 DNA reads TGCGCCAGCAGCTTGAGTGGGGCATACGAGCAGTACTTC.

The chain employs TRBV7-2 and TRBJ1-2; TRBD1 might be the D (6 bases). This CDR3 is 14 amino acids long. Germline CDR1 and CDR2: SGHTA and FQGNSA. Trimming shortened V by 5 bases and J by 8 bases, and 18 bases separated the two germline ends. The CDR3 here is CASSTRTVVRGYTF. CDR3 nucleotides: TGTGCCAGCAGCACCCGGACAGTGGTGCGCGGCTACACCTTC.

The chain links TRBV23-1 to TRBJ2-3; TRBD1 matches 8 bases. TRBV23-1 is assigned to the ORF class and has an uncertain function. The CDR3 runs to 15 residues. After removal of 7 bases from V and 1 base from J, the junction contained 7 bases not matched to a gene. The CDR3 region is CASNLGDRCTDTQYF. The DNA of the CDR3 is TGCGCCAGCAATTTGGGGGACAGGTGCACAGATACGCAGTATTTT.

The genes are TRBV5-6 and TRBJ1-2; 7 nucleotides agree with TRBD1. Looked up from germline, CDR1 is SGHDT and CDR2 is YYEEEE. J lost 7 bases, V lost 3 bases, and 3 bases had no gene match. This CDR3 has 12 amino acids. CDR3 sequence reads: CASSWSGGGYTF. CDR3 nucleotides: TGTGCCAGCAGCTGGTCAGGGGGTGGCTACACCTTC.

Of note for this clone: Other nucleotide sequences in the sample specify the same CDR3. Written as DNA, the CDR3 is TGTGCCACCAGCAGAGATCCGGGAGATACGCAGTATTTT. Residues: CATSRDPGDTQYF. The V call is TRBV15, the J call TRBJ2-3, with no clear D. V was cut by 0 bases and J by 5 bases, with 6 bases left in between. Germline V lookup: CDR1 LNHNV, CDR2 YYDKDF (reference sequence). This CDR3 spans 13 amino acids. The whole variable domain, remainder taken from reference TRBV15 and TRBJ2-3, is DAMVIQNPRYQVTQFGKPVTLSCSQTLNHNVMYWYQQKSSQAPKLLFHYYDKDFNNEADTPDNFQSRRPNTSFCFLDIRSPGLGDTAMYLCATSRDPGDTQYFGPGTRLTVL.

This chain links TRBV6-5 with TRBJ1-6, with 9 bases identical to TRBD1. V trimming: 10 bases; J trimming: 7 bases; junction bases outside the gene matches: 5. This CDR3 region has 13 residues. The germline V gene has CDR1 MNHEY and CDR2 SVGAGI. The CDR3: CATGGTGNSPLHF. The CDR3 bases are TGTGCCACGGGGGGGACAGGGAATTCACCCCTCCACTTT.

The chain combines TRBV15 with TRBJ2-1; D gene unclear. The germline V and J ends were trimmed by 0 bases and 5 bases, with 11 bases remaining between them. Germline V CDR1 and CDR2: LNHNV, YYDKDF (reference sequence). CDR3 length equals 15 residues. This CDR3 reads CATSRDLNRNNEQFF. The CDR3 DNA reads as TGTGCCACCAGCAGAGATCTTAACCGGAACAATGAGCAGTTCTTC. Together with reference TRBV15 and TRBJ2-1, the CDR3 gives the full variable domain: DAMVIQNPRYQVTQFGKPVTLSCSQTLNHNVMYWYQQKSSQAPKLLFHYYDKDFNNEADTPDNFQSRRPNTSFCFLDIRSPGLGDTAMYLCATSRDLNRNNEQFFGPGTRLTVL.

Comments on this clone: At one boundary the junction diverges from the germline segment, which might be a read error. CDR3 in DNA: TGTGCTAGCAGCTTGAATGAAAAACTGTTTTTT. Protein: CASSLNEKLFF. The chain links TRBV7-7 to TRBJ1-4, with unresolved D. Germline CDR1 reads SSHAT; CDR2 reads FNYEAQ (reference sequence). The CDR3 is made up of 11 amino acids. The whole variable domain, remainder taken from reference TRBV7-7 and TRBJ1-4, is GAGVSQSPRYKVTKRGQDVTLRCDPISSHATLYWYQQALGQGPEFLTYFNYEAQPDKSGLPSDRFSAERPEGSISTLTIQRTEQRDSAMYRCASSLNEKLFFGSGTQLSVL.

In this sample, this clone turned up a few times. In the same sample, other DNA sequences code for this CDR3. The rearrangement links TRBV7-2 to TRBJ2-7; D remains ambiguous. The ends were cut back, 5 bases at V and 1 base at J, with 3 bases in the middle. The germline gives CDR1 SGHTA, CDR2 FQGNSA. This CDR3 comprises 11 residues. The CDR3 DNA reads as TGTGCCAGCAGCCTATCCTACGAGCAGTACTTC. It yields the protein CASSLSYEQYF. The whole variable domain, remainder taken from reference TRBV7-2 and TRBJ2-7, is GAGVSQSPSNKVTEKGKDVELRCDPISGHTALYWYRQSLGQGLEFLIYFQGNSAPDKSGLPSDRFSAERTGGSVSTLTIQRTQQEDSAVYLCASSLSYEQYFGPGTRLTVT.

The V call is TRBV7-9, the J call TRBJ1-2; D unclear. Trimming took 5 bases from V and 0 from J, leaving 13 bases between them. CDR3 length: 15 amino acids. Germline V gene data show CDR1 as SEHNR and CDR2 as FQNEAQ (reference sequence). CDR3 in amino acids: CASSHNSQANYGYTF. The CDR3 nucleotides are TGTGCCAGCAGCCACAACAGCCAGGCTAACTATGGCTACACCTTC.